The 15 T cell receptor beta chains below come from one sample, sequenced in a study of somatic mutations in cytotoxic T cells in rheumatoid arthritis. TCRdb's table, derived via immunoSEQ multiplex PCR, lists solely in-frame clones and lacks some. The table records fewer than 30,000 clones, just under 75% of them present only once. Sample: CD8+ T cells sorted from blood. The receptors originated from a woman aged 18-30 years in good health.

V usage is TRBV7-8 and J usage is TRBJ2-3; 8 bases align to TRBD2. V gave up 3 bases and J gave up 4 bases; unmatched junction bases: 9. Germline V gives CDR1 SGHVS, CDR2 FQNEAQ. CDR3 length: 16 amino acids. CDR3 sequence (DNA): TGTGCCAGCAGCTTTCGGCCTAGCGGGTTAGCAGATACGCAGTATTTT. Protein sequence: CASSFRPSGLADTQYF.

The table lists this clone with a count of one. The CDR3: CASRQNTEAFF. The DNA for the CDR3 is TGTGCCAGCAGACAGAACACTGAAGCTTTCTTT. This chain links TRBV6-1 with TRBJ1-1, with no clear D. Germline V lookup: CDR1 MNHNS, CDR2 SASEGT. V lost 6 bases to trimming and J lost 1 base, with 3 bases between them. The CDR3 is 11 amino acids.

This clone was counted a few times. The chain recombines TRBV2 with TRBJ1-1, with D unclear. The V end was cut by 3 bases, the J end by 0 bases, with 5 bases between. Germline V CDR1 and CDR2: SNHLY, FYNNEI. The CDR3 sequence is 13 residues long. The CDR3 DNA sequence: TGTGCCAGCAGTGAGGGTCTGAACACTGAAGCTTTCTTT. Protein product: CASSEGLNTEAFF.

The J gene is TRBJ1-5, the V gene TRBV6-1, with no clear D. V shed 4 bases and J shed 6 bases, with 16 bases lying between them. CDR1 is MNHNS, CDR2 SASEGT, per germline. This CDR3 region has 15 residues. DNA for the CDR3: TGTGCCAGCAGTGGGCCGGTAGGTCTCCCTCAGCCCCAGCATTTT. Translation gives CASSGPVGLPQPQHF.

This rearrangement joins TRBV19 to TRBJ2-1, with D possibly being TRBD2 (7 bases). V dropped 6 bases and J dropped 1 base, with 16 bases sitting between them. The CDR3 is 16 residues long. Germline V lookup: CDR1 LNHDA, CDR2 SQIVND (reference sequence). The CDR3 DNA reads as TGTGCCAGTAGCCCGGGGGGCCTACAATCCTACAATGAGCAGTTCTTC. It is translated as CASSPGGLQSYNEQFF.

V gene TRBV7-3 combines with J gene TRBJ2-3, with 10 bases matching TRBD2. The CDR3 has 15 amino acids. V lost 3 bases and J lost 6; bases outside the gene matches: 6. Germline CDR1 is SGHTA and CDR2 is FQGTGA. The CDR3 loop is CASSLSGGAGDTQYF. CDR3 sequence (DNA): TGTGCCAGCAGCTTGAGCGGGGGGGCTGGGGATACGCAGTATTTT.

The chain links TRBV7-9 to TRBJ2-5; 7 bases align to TRBD2. The V gene's germline CDR1 is SEHNR and CDR2 FQNEAQ (reference sequence). Trimming removed 4 bases from V and 2 bases from J; junction bases left unmatched: 7. There are 15 residues in the CDR3. The CDR3 sequence is CASSSPGLSQETQYF. Here the CDR3 DNA reads TGTGCCAGCAGCTCCCCGGGACTATCGCAAGAGACCCAGTACTTC.

This rearrangement joins TRBV28 to TRBJ2-1, with 9 positions matching TRBD2. The germline gives CDR1 MDHEN, CDR2 SYDVKM. This CDR3 is 14 amino acids long. The V gene end was trimmed by 6 bases and the J gene end by 2 bases; junction bases not matched to a gene: 2. This CDR3 reads CASRVAGAYNEQFF. CDR3 nucleotide sequence: TGTGCCAGCAGAGTAGCGGGAGCCTACAATGAGCAGTTCTTC.

The chain carries TRBV28 and TRBJ2-1; 9 nucleotides agree with TRBD2. This CDR3 region has 17 residues. The V segment lost 3 bases and the J segment 4 bases; nucleotides outside the gene matches: 10. Germline V lookup: CDR1 MDHEN, CDR2 SYDVKM. This chain's CDR3 is CASSFPQGLAGYNEQFF. The CDR3 DNA follows: TGTGCCAGCAGTTTTCCCCAGGGGCTAGCGGGGTACAATGAGCAGTTCTTC.

The genes are TRBV10-2 and TRBJ1-6, with D perhaps TRBD1 (6 bases). The length of the CDR3 is 13 residues. Deletions cut 3 bases from V and 9 bases from J, with 9 bases between. CDR1 is WSHSY, CDR2 SAAADI, per germline. CDR3 residues: CASSEQGRSPLHF. The CDR3 DNA is TGCGCCAGCAGTGAACAGGGACGTTCACCCCTCCACTTT.

CDR3 in amino acids: CASSSWTNYGYTF. CDR3 nucleotides: TGTGCCAGCAGTTCTTGGACGAACTATGGCTACACCTTC. The chain employs TRBV7-6 and TRBJ1-2, with unresolved D. V shed 6 bases and J shed 2 bases, with 10 bases lying between them. Germline lookup yields CDR1 SGHVS and CDR2 FNYEAQ. The CDR3 consists of 13 residues.

The V gene is TRBV28, the J gene TRBJ2-7; no clear D. Germline V gene lookup returns CDR1 MDHEN and CDR2 SYDVKM. Trimming shortened V by 1 base and J by 6 bases, and 16 bases separated the two germline ends. The CDR3 contains 15 residues. The CDR3 DNA follows: TGTGCCAGCAGTTTATCACACCCCCTAGTAGGCGAGCAGTACTTC. The encoded protein is CASSLSHPLVGEQYF.

The V gene is TRBV28, the J gene TRBJ1-4; no clear D. CDR1 is MDHEN, CDR2 SYDVKM, per germline. The CDR3 sequence is 14 residues long. Trimming left V 5 bases short and J 0 bases short, with 7 bases between. This CDR3 is CASSGVPTNEKLFF. The CDR3 nucleotides are TGTGCCAGCAGTGGGGTACCAACTAATGAAAAACTGTTTTTT.

The chain carries TRBV5-6 and TRBJ2-1, with 8 bases lining up with TRBD2. The CDR3 is made up of 16 amino acids. With V trimmed by 4 bases and J by 4 bases, 10 bases remained unmatched. The V gene's germline CDR1 is SGHDT and CDR2 YYEEEE. The CDR3 reads CASSPDSGATYNEQFF. CDR3 bases: TGTGCCAGCAGCCCCGATAGCGGGGCCACGTACAATGAGCAGTTCTTC.

This chain uses TRBV27 with TRBJ2-3, with D perhaps TRBD1 or TRBD2 (6 bases each). Germline CDR1 is MNHEY and CDR2 is SMNVEV (reference sequence). CDR3 length: 15 residues. The ends were cut back, 2 bases at V and 6 bases at J, with 15 bases in the middle. CDR3 amino acids: CASSLKGGSSDTQYF. In DNA, the CDR3 is TGTGCCAGCAGTTTAAAAGGGGGGTCGTCGGATACGCAGTATTTT.